This is a list of T cell receptor beta chains from one sample in a study of memory CD4+ T cells and cytomegalovirus serostatus. Here immunoSEQ multiplex PCR was the method, and the copy in TCRdb shows in-frame clones only, minus some. The table shows just under 95,000 clones, with 80% occurring only once. The sample was memory CD4+ T cells from blood. These receptors came from an adult in good health and CMV-seropositive. Each CDR3 is given with its conserved first and last residue.

v_gene	CDR3aa
TRBV7-2	CASSYQGAEEKLFF
TRBV5-1	CASSDRVRISGANVLTF
TRBV28	CASRLYVQGIYGYTF
TRBV7-2	CASSPGTGTDTQYF
TRBV10-3	CAISEPDRPGGTQYF
TRBV28	CASSYGGSGAPGGYTF
TRBV28	CASSPSSGRSFEQYF
TRBV2	CASKFKQYF
TRBV21-1	CASSPSRGGFVLFYTNEKLFF
TRBV10-2	CASSPTGAQGEQFF
TRBV7-2	CASSPTSGRVYEQYF
TRBV7-2	CASRILDQETQYF
TRBV6-5	CASSYSGADTQYF
TRBV7-3	CASSSIAGMMSEQFF
TRBV4-2	CASSQPQGNTEAFF
TRBV12-5	CASGKGTSGSQETQYF
TRBV28	CASSLGAGTGELFF
TRBV5-4	CASSFSTVSYNEQFF
TRBV7-8	CASSLLGGAKTQYF
TRBV19	CASSIAGTPKEQFF
TRBV7-9	CASSSWTGIETQYF
TRBV6-1	CASRNGGYNEQFF
TRBV5-6	CASSWTGDYEQYF
TRBV11-3	CASSLGAAYEQYF
TRBV19	CASRIQGASWVSEAFF
TRBV9	CASSSGQETQYF
TRBV2	CASSGQGSRNQPQHF
TRBV18	CASSRLAGETDTQYF
TRBV28	CASSDAGARPNTEAFF
TRBV21-1	CASRKDRMPEAFF
TRBV28	CASSPPDRARYGYTF
TRBV28	CASSLLTPNEKLFF
TRBV28	CACTGTSGKSEQFF
TRBV7-2	CASSLMASGRGDIQYF
TRBV2	CASSLQAPTNEKLFF
TRBV18	CASSLNRAVETQYF
TRBV6-1	CASSAQTGPYEQYF
TRBV7-8	CASSLGAVRVSEQYF
TRBV18	CASSYGTSGTGELFF
TRBV5-4	CASSIAGTDTQYF
TRBV7-2	CASRLQGIDGYTF
TRBV29-1	CSVGTGTIYNEQFF
TRBV19	CASSTHSSGANVLTF
TRBV7-3	CASSSGQGAKTQYF
TRBV28	CASSLTRSWNYGYTF